This T cell receptor (beta chain) was sequenced in a study of CD8 T cells in ankylosing spondylitis. Only a few counts were recorded for this clonotype. No antigen is known for it. CDR3 length: 15 residues. With 2 bases clipped from V and 12 bases from J, the junction kept 10 bases outside the gene matches. Germline values: CDR1 SEHNR, CDR2 FQNEAQ (reference sequence). 5'-RACE, quantitative and with molecular barcodes, yielded the TCR beta libraries. TCRdb independently ran MiXCR on the 5' RACE reads; one entry per CDR3 protein. This sample has 650,000 to 800,000 distinct CDR3 sequences, with 15% to 20% found just once. Findings and limits, study-wide: It appeared that ankylosing spondylitis blood was characterized by a TCR beta motif of eight highly homologous variants. The disease-linked clones had a CD8+ phenotype and low blood frequencies. According to the report, clones linked to the disease were significantly enriched in matched synovial fluid samples taken from ankylosing spondylitis patients.

Sequencing used blood, either unsorted or a sorted T cell fraction (not recorded which). The chain has TRBV7-9 and TRBJ2-1; 10 bases are shared with TRBD2. The sequence derives from a male donor with ankylosing spondylitis. The CDR3: CASSLLSLAGVGQFF. The CDR3 DNA reads as TGTGCCAGCAGCTTATTGTCGCTAGCGGGGGTAGGGCAGTTCTTC.